Shown below are 7 T cell receptor beta chains from a single sample sequenced in a study of T cell responses to AZD1222 COVID-19 vaccine. This table comes from immunoSEQ multiplex PCR, and its TCRdb copy is limited to in-frame clones, with some not included. In the table there are 90,000 to 120,000 clones, about 90% of which are singletons. The sample in question was peripheral blood, obtained 28 days after the second AZD1222 dose. Receptor source: an adult who received the AZD1222 COVID-19 vaccine.

The chain links TRBV3-1 (or the pseudogene TRBV3-2) to TRBJ2-1, with TRBD1 matching over 9 bases. Trimming cost V 5 bases and J 8 bases; bases outside gene matches: 10. CDR1 is LGHDT, CDR2 YNNKEL, per germline (reference sequence). The CDR3 loop spans 15 amino acids. CDR3 in DNA: TGTGCCAGCAGCGCCCGGGACAGGGTTTACGATGAGCAGTTCTTC. Its translation: CASSARDRVYDEQFF.

This clone was seen a few times. The rearrangement links TRBV6-2 or TRBV6-3 to TRBJ2-3; the D is unclear. Germline V gene lookup returns CDR1 MNHEY and CDR2 SVGEGT. The CDR3 spans 16 residues. The V gene lost 6 bases and the J gene lost 1 base, with 17 bases spanning the gap. The CDR3 region has the DNA TGTGCCAGCAGCCCAGGATTGGGCAGTGGCACAGATACGCAGTATTTT. Residues: CASSPGLGSGTDTQYF.

V and J are TRBV5-4 and TRBJ2-7; D is unresolved. Between the trimmed V and J ends, which lost 0 bases and 6 bases, there was a span of 13 bases. The length of the CDR3 is 14 residues. The germline CDR1 and CDR2 sequences are SGHNT and YYREEE (reference sequence). Written as DNA, the CDR3 is TGTGCCAGCAGCTTGGCGGGCTCATCAAGCGAGCAGTACTTC. This translates into CASSLAGSSSEQYF. Full variable domain (rest looked up from reference TRBV5-4 and TRBJ2-7): ETGVTQSPTHLIKTRGQQVTLRCSSQSGHNTVSWYQQALGQGPQFIFQYYREEENGRGNFPPRFSGLQFPNYSSELNVNALELDDSALYLCASSLAGSSSEQYFGPGTRLTVT.

This clone was observed a single time. The chain carries TRBV19 and TRBJ1-2; TRBD1 might be the D (5 bases). CDR3 length equals 13 residues. The germline V gene encodes CDR1 LNHDA and CDR2 SQIVND (reference sequence). Trimming removed 7 bases from V and 5 bases from J, with 14 bases in between. The CDR3 DNA reads as TGTGCCAGTACCTTTGACAGTTCTTATGGCTACACCTTC. This sequence encodes CASTFDSSYGYTF.

This clone came up a few times. The rearrangement joins TRBV7-9 to TRBJ1-5, with D unclear. The germline gives CDR1 SEHNR, CDR2 FQNEAQ (reference sequence). V was clipped by 6 bases and J by 3 bases, with 9 bases between them. The CDR3 length is 13 residues. For the CDR3, the DNA is TGTGCCAGCAGTTCCGGGAACAATCAGCCCCAGCATTTT. This encodes CASSSGNNQPQHF.

J is TRBJ2-1 and V is TRBV28; TRBD2 matches at 9 bases. Germline CDR1 and CDR2: MDHEN and SYDVKM. V dropped 8 bases and J dropped 8; count of bases not matched to a gene: 13. The CDR3 covers 15 residues. The CDR3 sequence: CASGPGIAGAHEQFF. As DNA, the CDR3 is TGTGCCAGCGGGCCCGGGATAGCGGGAGCTCATGAGCAGTTCTTC.

This clone was seen a handful of times. As DNA, the CDR3 is TGTGCCAGCAGTGACTCGGGGGCTAATTCACCCCTCCACTTT. Protein: CASSDSGANSPLHF. The V and J genes are TRBV6-4 and TRBJ1-6; D perhaps matches TRBD1 (6 bases). The V gene's germline CDR1 is MRHNA and CDR2 SNTAGT. V was pared by 0 bases and J by 6 bases, with 6 bases between. The CDR3 is made up of 14 amino acids.